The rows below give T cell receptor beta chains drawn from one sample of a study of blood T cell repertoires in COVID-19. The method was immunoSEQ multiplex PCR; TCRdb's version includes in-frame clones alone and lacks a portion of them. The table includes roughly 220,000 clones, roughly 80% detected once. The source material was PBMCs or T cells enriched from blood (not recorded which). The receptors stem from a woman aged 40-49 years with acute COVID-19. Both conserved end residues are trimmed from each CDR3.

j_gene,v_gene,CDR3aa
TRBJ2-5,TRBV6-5,ASSPGGTRKETQY
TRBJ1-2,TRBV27,ASSGQGFGHYGYT
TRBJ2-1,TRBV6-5,AKGHGVLYNEQF
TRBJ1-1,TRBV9,ASSVDRDTEAF
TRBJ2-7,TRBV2,ASSEYSTGYEQY
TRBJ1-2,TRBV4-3,ASSQDLGDRAVYGYT
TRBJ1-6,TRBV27,ASSPSGRNSPLH
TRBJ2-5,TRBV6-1,ASSEAWGGETQY
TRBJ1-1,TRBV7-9,ASSSLYEAF
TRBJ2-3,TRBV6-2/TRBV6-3,ASSRGEPTDTQY
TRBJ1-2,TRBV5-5,ASSFSAAYYT
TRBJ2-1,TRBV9,ASSRTGGSYNEQF
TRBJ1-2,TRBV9,ASSRDSPYGYT
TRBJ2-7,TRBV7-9,ASSAGTELSYEQY
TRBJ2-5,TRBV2,ASRTGGLTGRETQY
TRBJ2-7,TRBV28,ASSSTSGKGVYEQY
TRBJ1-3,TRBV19,ASTQGNTGNTIY
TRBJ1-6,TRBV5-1,ASSPRTGSGNSPLH
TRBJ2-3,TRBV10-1,ASSESVADTQY
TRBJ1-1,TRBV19,ASSATGVNTEAF
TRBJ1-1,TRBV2,ASKTENNMNTEAF
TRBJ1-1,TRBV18,ASSPRGTGGDRGSEAF
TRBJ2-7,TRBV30,AWRRPGQGYEQY
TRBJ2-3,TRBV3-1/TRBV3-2,ASNRGGTDTQY
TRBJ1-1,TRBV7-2,ASSLAANTEAF
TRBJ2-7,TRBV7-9,ASSIPGQGSVTSYEQY
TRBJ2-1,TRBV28,ASSLLHNEQF
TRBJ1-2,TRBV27,ASSFLIPDRGRVYGYT
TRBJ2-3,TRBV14,ASSQEDLTDTQY